One sample yielded the 16 T cell receptor beta chains listed below, sequenced in a study of cytomegalovirus exposure and HLA in healthy donors. Primers: 60 Vbeta forward and 13 Jbeta reverse. Sequencing used immunoSEQ multiplex PCR; TCRdb keeps in-frame clones, though not all of them. The data show approximately 100,000 clones, 74% seen once. Material: PBMCs. The receptor source for this set is a man between 45 and 60 years old in good health and CMV-seropositive.

The chain uses TRBV10-3 and TRBJ2-1, with 8 positions matching TRBD1. Per germline, CDR1 ENHRY and CDR2 SYGVKD. Trimming took 7 bases from V and 0 from J; bases not matched to a gene: 8. CDR3 size: 16 residues. The CDR3 DNA reads as TGTGCCATCACCCAAGGGACAGGCAGCTCCTACAATGAGCAGTTCTTC. Amino acids: CAITQGTGSSYNEQFF.

This clone was observed once. V gene TRBV2 combines with J gene TRBJ1-4; maybe TRBD1 (6 bases). Deletions cut 3 bases from V and 6 bases from J, with 8 bases between. The CDR3 has 13 residues. Looked up from germline, CDR1 is SNHLY and CDR2 is FYNNEI. Here the CDR3 reads CASSESGDEKLFF. The CDR3 bases are TGTGCCAGCAGTGAGTCAGGGGATGAAAAACTGTTTTTT.

V and J are TRBV11-2 and TRBJ2-6; tentative D call: TRBD1 (5 bases). The CDR3 runs to 15 residues. From germline, CDR1 is SGHAT and CDR2 FQNNGV. Trimming left V 0 bases short and J 2 bases short, with 5 bases between. CDR3 in DNA: TGTGCCAGCAGCTTAGACAGGGCTGGGGCCAACGTCCTGACTTTC. Its translation is CASSLDRAGANVLTF.

J is TRBJ2-5 and V is TRBV2, with D perhaps TRBD1 (5 bases). The J call may not be correct, given that the DNA end is closer to TRBJ2-7. This CDR3 is built from 13 residues. Germline CDR1 is SNHLY and CDR2 is FYNNEI. The CDR3 nucleotides are TGTGCCAGCAGGTTGACAGACCGCTACGAGCAGTACTTC. Translation gives CASRLTDRYEQYF.

This clone was detected only once. The chain links TRBV18 to TRBJ2-7; the match to TRBD1 covers 9 bases. The germline gives CDR1 KGHSH, CDR2 LQKENI. The CDR3 has 13 amino acids. V gave up 3 bases and J gave up 5 bases; unmatched junction bases: 2. CDR3 in amino acids: CASSPRQGDEQYF. The CDR3 DNA reads TGTGCCAGCTCACCTAGACAGGGGGACGAGCAGTACTTC.

The rearrangement uses TRBV9 and TRBJ1-1; 9 nucleotides match TRBD1. Germline V gene data show CDR1 as SGDLS and CDR2 as YYNGEE. CDR3 length: 16 residues. The V and J ends lost 3 bases and 0 bases, in that order; junction bases with no gene match: 6. The CDR3 DNA sequence: TGTGCCAGCAGCGAGGGACAGGGAATTATGAACACTGAAGCTTTCTTT. Translated, it gives CASSEGQGIMNTEAFF.

This clone was detected a few times. The rearrangement joins TRBV6-5 to TRBJ1-1; no clear D. Germline V CDR1 and CDR2: MNHEY, SVGAGI. Trimming cost V 2 bases and J 8 bases, with 12 bases left between them. CDR3 length: 13 amino acids. CDR3 nucleotide sequence: TGTGCCAGCAGTTACGGCAGGAAGAAGGAAGCTTTCTTT. Its translation: CASSYGRKKEAFF.

The chain recombines TRBV2 with TRBJ1-2; D is unclear. Trimming cost V 7 bases and J 6 bases, with 12 bases left between them. Germline lookup yields CDR1 SNHLY and CDR2 FYNNEI. The CDR3 loop spans 12 amino acids. The CDR3 sequence is CASNDQTNGYTF. CDR3 nucleotides: TGTGCCAGCAACGATCAAACAAATGGCTACACCTTC.

The chain uses TRBV30 and TRBJ1-5, with 10 bases matching TRBD1. CDR3 length: 16 residues. From germline, CDR1 is GTSNPN and CDR2 SVGIG (reference sequence). Trimming removed 0 bases from V and 7 bases from J; junction bases left unmatched: 9. CDR3 in amino acids: CAWSVRGTGDRQPQHF. In nucleotides, the CDR3 is TGTGCCTGGAGTGTACGAGGGACAGGGGACCGGCAGCCCCAGCATTTT.

This clone came up a few times. This sequence joins TRBV10-3 and TRBJ1-2; D is possibly TRBD1 (5 bases). Trimming left V 5 bases short and J 4 bases short, with 11 bases between. Looked up from germline, CDR1 is ENHRY and CDR2 is SYGVKD. There are 13 residues in the CDR3. CDR3 sequence (DNA): TGTGCCATCAGTTCGACAGTTGGCTATGGCTACACCTTC. It translates to CAISSTVGYGYTF.

The CDR3 DNA follows: TGTGCCTGGAGTACCCGGGGAGCGACGAGCTCCTACGAGCAGTACTTC. Its translation: CAWSTRGATSSYEQYF. The chain has TRBV30 and TRBJ2-7; D is perhaps TRBD2 (5 bases). The CDR3 contains 16 residues. Germline CDR1 reads GTSNPN; CDR2 reads SVGIG (reference sequence). V dropped 2 bases and J dropped 0 bases, with 17 bases sitting between them. Using reference TRBV30 and TRBJ2-7 for the parts outside the CDR3, the full variable domain is SQTIHQWPATLVQPVGSPLSLECTVEGTSNPNLYWYRQAAGRGLQLLFYSVGIGQISSEVPQNLSASRPQDRQFILSSKKLLLSDSGFYLCAWSTRGATSSYEQYFGPGTRLTVT.

The gene calls are TRBV7-3 and TRBJ1-1; TRBD1 might be the D (5 bases). Germline V gene data show CDR1 as SGHTA and CDR2 as FQGTGA. This CDR3 contains 13 residues. Trimming cost V 3 bases and J 1 base, with 6 bases left between them. CDR3 region: CASSFGANTEAFF. The CDR3 nucleotides are TGTGCCAGCAGCTTTGGGGCGAACACTGAAGCTTTCTTT.

The chain recombines TRBV10-3 with TRBJ1-3; possibly TRBD1 for D (5 bases). The CDR3 covers 14 residues. V lost 0 bases and J lost 8, with 11 bases in between. From germline, CDR1 is ENHRY and CDR2 SYGVKD. The CDR3 spells CAISESSREDTIYF. DNA of the CDR3: TGTGCCATCAGTGAGTCGTCCAGGGAGGACACCATATATTTT.

This clone came up a few times. V usage is TRBV18 and J usage is TRBJ2-7; D is unresolved. V gave up 0 bases and J gave up 0 bases, with 3 bases separating them. Germline CDR1 is KGHSH and CDR2 is LQKENI. The CDR3 has 13 residues. The CDR3 spells CASSPPASYEQYF. CDR3 coding DNA: TGTGCCAGCTCACCACCAGCCTCCTACGAGCAGTACTTC.

This clone has a single count. V is TRBV12-5 and J is TRBJ1-1; no firm D call. This CDR3 is 13 amino acids long. The V gene's germline CDR1 is LGHNT and CDR2 FRNRAP. Trimming removed 0 bases at V and 11 bases at J, with 13 bases between. The CDR3 DNA sequence: TGTGCTAGTGGTTTGGTACCCTATGGGCACGCTTTCTTT. Protein sequence: CASGLVPYGHAFF.

The chain is built from TRBV4-2 and TRBJ2-1, with 7 bases that match TRBD2. V shed 3 bases and J 6 bases; nucleotides not matched to a gene: 5. The CDR3 sequence is 14 residues long. Looked up from germline, CDR1 is LGHNA and CDR2 is YNFKEQ. The CDR3 bases are TGTGCCAGCAGCCAGATAGCGGGCACCAATGAGCAGTTCTTC. This sequence encodes CASSQIAGTNEQFF.